The 10 T cell receptor beta chains presented below share a single source sample, sequenced in a study of cytomegalovirus exposure and HLA in healthy donors. Primers included in the PCR were 60 Vbeta and 13 Jbeta primers. Profiling relied on immunoSEQ multiplex PCR, and the TCRdb table lists in-frame clones only, not all of them. Among fewer than 200,000 clones listed, roughly 70% were seen once. Sequencing input: PBMCs. Every receptor here comes from a woman aged 30 to 39 in good health and CMV-seronegative.

This clone was seen more than once but under ten times. The V call is TRBV9, the J call TRBJ2-3; 9 bases are shared with TRBD1. The J segment lost 4 bases and the V segment lost 2 bases, leaving 5 bases of the junction unmatched. CDR3 length equals 15 residues. The germline V gene has CDR1 SGDLS and CDR2 YYNGEE. The CDR3 sequence is CASSVGQGIADTQYF. The CDR3 bases are TGTGCCAGCAGCGTCGGACAGGGGATCGCAGATACGCAGTATTTT.

In DNA form, the CDR3 reads TGTGCCAGCACCCCAACGAGGGGGAGGGTCGGGGAGCAGTACTTC. Protein product: CASTPTRGRVGEQYF. V is TRBV11-2 and J is TRBJ2-7, with D maybe TRBD2 (7 bases). Trimming shortened V by 7 bases and J by 7 bases, and 23 bases separated the two germline ends. The CDR3 length is 15 residues. Germline-derived CDR1 and CDR2 are SGHAT and FQNNGV.

Note on this clone: An end of the junction does not agree with germline; a read error may underlie this. This rearrangement joins TRBV4-1 to TRBJ1-1; the D is unclear. The CDR3 runs to 14 residues. Germline loops: CDR1 MGHRA, CDR2 YSYEKL. CDR3 DNA sequence: TGTGCCAGCAGCCAAGAGTCAGGCTACACTGAAGCTTTCTTT. This gives the protein CASSQESGYTEAFF.

This chain uses TRBV4-2 with TRBJ2-3, with 8 positions matching TRBD1. CDR3 length: 15 amino acids. V was clipped by 1 base and J by 1 base; unmatched bases: 1. Per germline, CDR1 LGHNA and CDR2 YNFKEQ. The CDR3 coding sequence is TGTGCCAGCAGCCAAGTGGACAGGGGCACAGATACGCAGTATTTT. This sequence encodes CASSQVDRGTDTQYF.

This chain links TRBV4-1 with TRBJ2-4; D is uncertain. Between the trimmed V and J ends, which lost 1 base and 0 bases, there was a span of 10 bases. The CDR3 totals 16 residues. CDR1 and CDR2 from the germline V gene are MGHRA and YSYEKL. CDR3 region: CASSQGPGLAKNIQYF. The CDR3 bases are TGCGCCAGCAGCCAAGGCCCGGGTCTAGCCAAAAACATTCAGTACTTC.

This clone showed up just a few times. The V and J genes are TRBV5-1 and TRBJ2-1; D might be TRBD2 (5 bases). Between the trimmed V and J ends, which lost 0 bases and 4 bases, there was a span of 14 bases. This CDR3 is built from 16 residues. CDR1 is SGHRS and CDR2 is YFSETQ in the germline V gene. Written as DNA, the CDR3 is TGCGCCAGCAGCTTGGCCATTGTTCGGGATTACAATGAGCAGTTCTTC. Its translation: CASSLAIVRDYNEQFF.

The V call is TRBV5-1, the J call TRBJ1-2; tentatively, D is TRBD1 (6 bases). Trimming removed 4 bases at V and 5 bases at J, with 15 bases between. Looked up from germline, CDR1 is SGHRS and CDR2 is YFSETQ. The CDR3 runs 14 residues. DNA for the CDR3: TGCGCCAGCAGCCCTGGACAGTTGAGATATGGCTACACCTTC. Residues: CASSPGQLRYGYTF.

This chain joins TRBV9 and TRBJ1-1; 7 nucleotides agree with TRBD1. V was pared by 4 bases and J by 4 bases, with 10 bases of the junction left unmatched. CDR3 length equals 15 residues. The germline gives CDR1 SGDLS, CDR2 YYNGEE. The CDR3 nucleotides are TGTGCCAGCAGCCCAGCTGACAGGGTGCGCACTGAAGCTTTCTTT. This translates into CASSPADRVRTEAFF.

J is TRBJ2-3 and V is TRBV4-3; D may be TRBD1 (5 bases). Per the germline V gene, CDR1 is LGHNA and CDR2 is YSLEER. The V end was cut by 0 bases, the J end by 1 base, with 11 bases between. The CDR3 sequence is 16 residues long. CDR3 sequence: CASSQERGRGTDTQYF. Here the CDR3 DNA reads TGCGCCAGCAGCCAAGAAAGGGGCAGGGGCACAGATACGCAGTATTTT.

The genes are TRBV11-2 and TRBJ2-5; 11 nucleotides match TRBD2. J gave up 5 bases and V 1 base, and 6 bases lay outside the gene matches. Germline CDR1 and CDR2: SGHAT and FQNNGV. The CDR3 is 16 amino acids. The CDR3 DNA sequence: TGTGCCAGCAGCTTAGCGTTAGCGGGAGGGCCGGAGACCCAGTACTTC. Residues: CASSLALAGGPETQYF.